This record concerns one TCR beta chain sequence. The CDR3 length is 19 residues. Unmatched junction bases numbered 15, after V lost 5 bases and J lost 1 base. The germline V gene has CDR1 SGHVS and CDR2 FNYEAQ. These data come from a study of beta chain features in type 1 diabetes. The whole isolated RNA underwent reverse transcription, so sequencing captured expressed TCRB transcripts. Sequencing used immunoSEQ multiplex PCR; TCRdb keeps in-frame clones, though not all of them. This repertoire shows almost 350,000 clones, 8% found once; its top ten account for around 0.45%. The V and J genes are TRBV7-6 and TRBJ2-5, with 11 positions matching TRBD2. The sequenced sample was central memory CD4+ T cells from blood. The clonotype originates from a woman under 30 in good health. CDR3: CASSPIATSGRQAQETQYF. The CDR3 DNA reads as TGTGCCAGCAGCCCGATAGCAACTAGCGGGAGACAGGCCCAAGAGACCCAGTACTTC.